The entry below describes one T cell receptor (beta chain). The antigen remains undetermined. TCRdb passed the reads through MiXCR, listing each CDR3 protein once. The sample lists around 260,000 distinct CDR3 sequences, roughly 26% occurring once. These data are taken from a study of T cell repertoires in cytomegalovirus infection. Study context: Indications came from public TCR beta signatures; they pointed to CMV infection and to a matching HLA type.

Study findings and constraints: Clonotype analysis showed dominance of the ex vivo response by HLA-C-restricted CMV-specific TCR beta clonotypes.

Trimming shortened V by 4 bases and J by 0 bases, and 4 bases separated the two germline ends. The length of the CDR3 is 13 residues. The germline CDR1 and CDR2 sequences are ENHRY and SYGVKD. Specimen: PBMCs. V is TRBV10-3 and J is TRBJ1-3; D ambiguous. The sequence came from a human donor in good health (CMV status not recorded). Some clones in this sample may be carry-over from other donors' samples. CDR3 in amino acids: CAISADSGNTIYF. In DNA form, the CDR3 reads TGTGCCATCAGTGCGGACTCTGGAAACACCATATATTTT.